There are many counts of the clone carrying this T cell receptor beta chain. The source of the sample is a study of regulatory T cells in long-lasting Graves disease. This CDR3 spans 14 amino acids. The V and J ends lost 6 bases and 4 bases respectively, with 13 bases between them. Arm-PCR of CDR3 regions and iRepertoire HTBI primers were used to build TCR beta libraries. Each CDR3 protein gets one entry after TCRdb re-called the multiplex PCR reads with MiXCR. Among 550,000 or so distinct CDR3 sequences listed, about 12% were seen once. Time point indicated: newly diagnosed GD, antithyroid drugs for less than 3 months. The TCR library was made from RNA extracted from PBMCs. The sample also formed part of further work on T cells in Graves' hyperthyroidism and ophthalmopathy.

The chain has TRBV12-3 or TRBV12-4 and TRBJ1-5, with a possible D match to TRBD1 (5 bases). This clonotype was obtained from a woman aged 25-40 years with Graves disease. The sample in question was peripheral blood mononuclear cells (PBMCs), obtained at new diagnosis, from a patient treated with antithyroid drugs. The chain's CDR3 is CASSPAGLNQPQHF. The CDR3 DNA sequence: TGTGCCAGCAGCCCAGCAGGGCTTAATCAGCCCCAGCATTTT.